This T cell receptor (beta chain) was sequenced for a study of blood T cell repertoires in COVID-19. Study-wide background: Material from acute and convalescent COVID-19 was sourced from the United States, Italy and Spain.

All enrollees were roughly 18 to 100 years old and from 20 to 25 US areas. Participant-reported clinical history was the basis for cohort assignment. The recovered donors of Cohort 3 showed two negative PCRs, clearance, or symptom resolution. The ends were cut back, 6 bases at V and 2 bases at J, with 10 bases in the middle. The CDR3 totals 13 residues. The germline V gene encodes CDR1 MNHEY and CDR2 SMNVEV (reference sequence). Repertoires were generated with immunoSEQ multiplex PCR, while TCRdb's copy carries only in-frame clones and drops some. In the table there are under 250,000 clones, around 90% of which are singletons.

The TCR was taken from a man aged 30 to 45 who had recovered from COVID-19. V and J are TRBV27 and TRBJ1-1, with D perhaps TRBD1 (6 bases). What was sequenced was PBMCs or T cells enriched from blood (not recorded which). The DNA of the CDR3 is TGTGCCAGCAGAGGACAGAGTAACACTGAAGCTTTCTTT. This sequence encodes CASRGQSNTEAFF.